These T cell receptor beta chains were read from a single sample in a study of PD-L1 blockade in urothelial cancer. Only in-frame clones appear in the TCRdb table, and some are missing; sequencing was by immunoSEQ multiplex PCR. The profile shows around 100,000 clones, around 90% of them singletons. The source was PBMCs, collected around atezolizumab (anti-PD-L1) treatment. Receptors originate from a man aged 55 to 69 with urothelial cancer. The CDR3 runs from the conserved cysteine through the conserved F or W. The D gene is left open where the match is weak. Clone size, where shown, is once, few, many, or a class for clones that have expanded.

j_gene | v_gene | d_gene | abundance | CDR3aa | CDR3nt
TRBJ1-2 | TRBV28 | - | - | CASSSEEFYGYTF | TGTGCCAGCAGTTCCGAGGAATTCTATGGCTACACCTTC
TRBJ1-2 | TRBV10-3 | - | once | CAISRDYGYTF | TGTGCCATCAGTCGGGACTATGGCTACACCTTC
TRBJ1-4 | TRBV4-2 | - | - | CASSQGSLWGGNEKLFF | TGTGCCAGCAGCCAAGGAAGCCTGTGGGGCGGCAATGAAAAACTGTTTTTT
TRBJ1-4 | TRBV5-1 | - | - | CASKLGGAEEKLFF | TGCGCCAGCAAGCTGGGGGGGGCTGAGGAAAAACTGTTTTTT
TRBJ1-6 | TRBV6-5 | TRBD1 | - | CASMEDRSYNSPLHF | TGTGCCAGCATGGAGGACAGGTCCTATAATTCACCCCTCCACTTT
TRBJ2-4 | TRBV29-1 | - | - | CSVTTDRNIQYF | TGCAGCGTTACCACGGACAGAAACATTCAGTACTTC
TRBJ2-7 | TRBV5-4 | TRBD2 | few | CASSPGTSGTYEQYF | TGTGCCAGCAGCCCCGGGACTAGCGGGACCTACGAGCAGTACTTC
TRBJ1-4 | TRBV5-1 | - | - | CASSSDVAGEKLFF | TGCGCCAGCAGCTCCGACGTAGCGGGGGAAAAACTGTTTTTT
TRBJ2-1 | TRBV14 | TRBD1 | once | CASSQETGVNEQFF | TGTGCCAGCAGCCAGGAGACAGGGGTGAATGAGCAGTTCTTC
TRBJ1-2 | TRBV28 | TRBD1 | - | CASSPGTGNYGYTF | TGTGCCAGCTCCCCTGGGACAGGCAACTATGGCTACACCTTC
TRBJ1-2 | TRBV5-6 | - | - | CASSLVFQGYYGYTF | TGTGCCAGCAGCTTGGTCTTTCAGGGGTACTATGGCTACACCTTC
TRBJ2-7 | TRBV6-5 | TRBD2 | - | CASSFLTSGGYEQYF | TGTGCCAGCAGTTTCCTTACTAGCGGGGGGTACGAGCAGTACTTC
TRBJ2-1 | TRBV19 | TRBD1 | - | CASMGPGQGSFYNEQFF | TGTGCCAGTATGGGACCGGGACAGGGATCTTTCTACAATGAGCAGTTCTTC
TRBJ2-3 | TRBV9 | TRBD2 | - | CASSVVILAGDGTDTQYF | TGTGCCAGCAGCGTAGTGATTCTAGCGGGAGACGGCACAGATACGCAGTATTTT
TRBJ2-5 | TRBV11-2 | TRBD1 | - | CASSQQGVGETQYF | TGTGCCAGCAGCCAGCAGGGGGTTGGGGAGACCCAGTACTTC
TRBJ1-6 | TRBV11-3 | TRBD1 | few | CASRNTGQGGWNSPLHF | TGTGCCAGCAGGAACACCGGACAGGGGGGCTGGAATTCACCCCTCCACTTT
TRBJ2-7 | TRBV6-5 | - | - | CASSRSDTYEEQYF | TGTGCCAGCAGTCGATCCGACACCTACGAAGAGCAGTACTTC
TRBJ2-5 | TRBV7-3 | TRBD2 | - | CASSTGLAGGLETQYF | TGTGCCAGCAGCACCGGACTAGCGGGGGGGCTGGAGACCCAGTACTTC
TRBJ2-3 | TRBV9 | - | - | CASSVVAASTDTQYF | TGTGCCAGCAGCGTAGTGGCGGCTAGCACAGATACGCAGTATTTT
TRBJ1-2 | TRBV15 | TRBD1 | - | CATSGDRAGYTF | TGTGCCACCAGCGGAGACAGGGCTGGCTACACCTTC
TRBJ1-2 | TRBV28 | TRBD1 | - | CASTILGGQLDYGYTF | TGTGCCAGCACTATACTAGGGGGACAGCTCGATTATGGCTACACCTTC
TRBJ2-3 | TRBV6-6 | TRBD2 | - | CASSWVVAGSTDTQYF | TGTGCCAGCAGTTGGGTGGTAGCGGGATCGACAGATACGCAGTATTTT
TRBJ1-5 | TRBV12-5 | - | - | CASGLGSGSRPWGNQPQHF | TGTGCTAGTGGTTTGGGCTCGGGTTCCCGCCCGTGGGGCAATCAGCCCCAGCATTTT
TRBJ1-1 | TRBV9 | - | few | CASSATGTGNTEAFF | TGTGCCAGCAGCGCTACCGGGACTGGGAACACTGAAGCTTTCTTT
TRBJ1-1 | TRBV28 | TRBD1 | - | CASSLQTGGGTEAFF | TGTGCCAGCAGTTTGCAGACAGGGGGAGGCACTGAAGCTTTCTTT
TRBJ2-3 | TRBV5-1 | - | - | CASSTPPGDPTDTQYF | TGCGCCAGCAGCACCCCACCGGGAGATCCCACAGATACGCAGTATTTT
TRBJ1-6 | TRBV11-3 | TRBD1 | - | CANLGQNSPLHF | TGTGCCAACCTGGGACAGAATTCACCCCTCCACTTT
TRBJ2-7 | TRBV7-9 | TRBD2 | - | CASSLYGLAGGNEQYF | TGTGCCAGCAGCTTGTATGGACTAGCGGGGGGGAACGAGCAGTACTTC
TRBJ1-5 | TRBV10-2 | - | once | CASSESGGSEQPQHF | TGCGCCAGCAGTGAGTCAGGAGGGAGTGAGCAGCCCCAGCATTTT
TRBJ2-2 | TRBV6-1 | TRBD1 | - | CASSDRSTGAGELFF | TGTGCCAGCAGTGACCGGTCGACAGGGGCCGGGGAGCTGTTTTTT
TRBJ1-2 | TRBV6-5 | TRBD1 | - | CASSLGQGAYGYTF | TGTGCCAGCAGTCTCGGACAGGGGGCGTATGGCTACACCTTC
TRBJ1-1 | TRBV18 | - | - | CASSPQGNTEAFF | TGTGCCAGCTCGCCCCAGGGTAACACTGAAGCTTTCTTT
TRBJ2-3 | TRBV7-3 | - | - | CASSLGAGLGADTQYF | TGTGCCAGCAGCTTAGGTGCGGGGTTAGGGGCAGATACGCAGTATTTT
TRBJ2-2 | TRBV19 | TRBD2 | few | CASTRLAETGELFF | TGTGCCAGTACTCGACTAGCGGAGACCGGGGAGCTGTTTTTT
TRBJ2-7 | TRBV19 | - | - | CASSPGSYEQYF | TGTGCCAGTAGCCCAGGGTCCTACGAGCAGTACTTC
TRBJ2-1 | TRBV28 | - | - | CASGDSRFF | TGTGCCAGCGGCGACTCTCGGTTCTTC
TRBJ2-7 | TRBV7-9 | - | - | CASSLPGWDEQYF | TGTGCCAGCAGCCTACCAGGGTGGGACGAGCAGTACTTC
TRBJ1-2 | TRBV27 | TRBD1 | - | CASRQTGNYGYTF | TGTGCCAGCAGACAGACAGGGAACTATGGCTACACCTTC
TRBJ2-3 | TRBV6-5 | TRBD1 | - | CASDRGTDTQYF | TGTGCCAGCGACAGGGGGACAGATACGCAGTATTTT
TRBJ2-1 | TRBV9 | - | - | CASSVEGLVPNEQFF | TGTGCCAGCAGCGTAGAGGGACTGGTACCCAATGAGCAGTTCTTC
TRBJ1-2 | TRBV7-2 | - | once | CASSQQTGNYGYTF | TGTGCCAGCAGCCAACAGACGGGGAACTATGGCTACACCTTC
TRBJ1-5 | TRBV28 | - | - | CASSLLGANQPQHF | TGTGCCAGCAGTTTATTGGGGGCCAATCAGCCCCAGCATTTT
TRBJ1-4 | TRBV28 | - | - | CASSAGEGNEKLFF | TGTGCCAGCAGTGCAGGGGAAGGTAATGAAAAACTGTTTTTT
TRBJ2-7 | TRBV7-2 | TRBD2 | - | CASSLGLAGDGEQYF | TGTGCCAGCAGCCTCGGACTAGCGGGAGACGGTGAGCAGTACTTC
TRBJ2-7 | TRBV29-1 | TRBD1 | - | CSVRGTGEYEQYF | TGCAGCGTTCGAGGGACAGGGGAGTACGAGCAGTACTTC